The source of this TCR beta chain is a study of control samples from healthy donors and cancer patients. Clones were read by immunoSEQ multiplex PCR, and TCRdb kept only the in-frame ones, dropping some. This table holds about 180,000 clones, around nine tenths found once. V gave up 2 bases and J gave up 1 base; unmatched junction bases: 5. The length of the CDR3 is 15 residues. The V gene's germline CDR1 is SGHAT and CDR2 FQNNGV. The sequencing input was blood. This chain connects TRBV11-2 to TRBJ2-7, with 7 bases aligning to TRBD1. This clonotype originated in a man aged 25-40 years in good health. DNA of the CDR3: TGTGCCAGCAGCTTAATAAGGGACAGTTCCTACGAGCAGTACTTC. Its protein is CASSLIRDSSYEQYF.